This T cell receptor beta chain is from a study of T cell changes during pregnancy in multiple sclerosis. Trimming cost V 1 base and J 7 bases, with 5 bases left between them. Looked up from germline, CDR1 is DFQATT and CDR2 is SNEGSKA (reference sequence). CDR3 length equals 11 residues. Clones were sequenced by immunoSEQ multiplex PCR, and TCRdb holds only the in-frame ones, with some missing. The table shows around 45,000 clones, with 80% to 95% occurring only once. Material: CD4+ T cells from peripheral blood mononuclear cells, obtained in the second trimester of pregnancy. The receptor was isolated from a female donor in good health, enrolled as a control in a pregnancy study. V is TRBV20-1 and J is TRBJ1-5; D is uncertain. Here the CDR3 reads CSARGRQPQHF. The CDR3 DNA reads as TGCAGTGCTAGAGGCAGGCAGCCCCAGCATTTT.